The rows below give T cell receptor beta chains drawn from one sample of a study of spatial heterogeneity in lung cancer. TCRdb reprocessed the 5' RACE reads with MiXCR, giving one entry per CDR3 protein. The sample carries about 22,000 distinct CDR3 sequences, roughly 3% recorded once. The sequencing used lung tumor tissue, collected at surgery. Receptors originate from a male donor with early-stage non-small cell lung cancer. Each CDR3 is given with its conserved first and last residue. Each record gives: clone size, J gene, D gene, V gene, CDR3 protein, CDR3 DNA. The D gene is left open where the match is weak. Rows give clone size only sometimes, using once, few, many, or a class for an expanded clone.

many TRBJ2-2 . TRBV7-2 CASSLVRGTGELFF TGTGCCAGCAGCTTAGTGCGGGGCACCGGGGAGCTGTTTTTT
many TRBJ1-5 TRBD1 TRBV6-2/TRBV6-3 CASRVTGPVALNQPQHF TGTGCCAGCAGGGTGACAGGGCCCGTCGCACTTAATCAGCCCCAGCATTTT
many TRBJ1-1 . TRBV10-3 CAISDIPEAFF TGTGCCATCAGTGACATCCCTGAAGCTTTCTTT
many TRBJ1-1 TRBD1 TRBV20-1 CSATRGGQGVAEAFF TGCAGTGCAACCCGCGGGGGGCAGGGGGTCGCTGAAGCTTTCTTT
many TRBJ1-6 TRBD1 TRBV5-1 CASSPGQGRSPLHF TGCGCCAGCAGCCCCGGACAGGGCCGGTCACCCCTCCACTTT
many TRBJ2-5 TRBD2 TRBV7-6 CASSSGTSGTSFSETQYF TGTGCCAGCAGCTCGGGGACTAGCGGGACCTCATTCTCGGAGACCCAGTACTTC
many TRBJ2-2 . TRBV7-2 CASSSGDPGELFF TGTGCCAGCAGCTCAGGGGATCCCGGGGAGCTGTTTTTT
many TRBJ2-7 . TRBV6-2/TRBV6-3 CASSYRDGSYEQYF TGTGCCAGCAGTTACCGGGACGGCTCCTACGAGCAGTACTTC
many TRBJ2-5 . TRBV12-3/TRBV12-4 CASSFRETQYF TGTGCCAGCAGTTTCCGGGAGACCCAGTACTTC
once TRBJ1-5 . TRBV25-1 CASSRGLNQPQHF TGTGCCAGCAGTAGGGGCCTCAATCAGCCCCAGCATTTT
many TRBJ2-5 . TRBV7-9 CASSLGSGKEETQYF TGTGCCAGCAGCTTAGGGTCAGGGAAGGAGGAGACCCAGTACTTC
few TRBJ1-4 . TRBV30 CAWNHRATNEKLFF TGTGCCTGGAACCACAGGGCAACTAATGAAAAACTGTTTTTT
many TRBJ1-5 TRBD1 TRBV9 CASSRGTESNQPQHF TGTGCCAGCAGCCGGGGGACAGAAAGCAATCAGCCCCAGCATTTT
many TRBJ2-7 . TRBV6-1 CASSEDRVIREQYF TGTGCCAGCAGTGAAGACAGAGTGATCCGGGAGCAGTACTTC
few TRBJ2-7 . TRBV4-2 CASSRDWSGVAVSRIHEQYF TGTGCCAGCAGCCGTGATTGGTCAGGGGTAGCGGTTTCCAGGATCCACGAGCAGTACTTC
. TRBJ2-3 TRBD1 TRBV5-4 CASSFRTGGDTQYF TGTGCCAGCAGCTTTCGGACAGGGGGAGATACGCAGTATTTT
many TRBJ1-1 . TRBV27 CASSLLGDAHTEAFF TGTGCCAGCAGTTTACTCGGGGATGCGCACACTGAAGCTTTCTTT